The following is a TCR beta chain sequence with its context. As yet, its antigen is unknown. The sample originates from a study of cytomegalovirus exposure and HLA in healthy donors. Vbeta (60) and Jbeta (13) primers were used in the PCR. Using immunoSEQ multiplex PCR, the repertoire was profiled, and TCRdb retains in-frame clones only, with some absent. The sample consists of under 45,000 clones, about 60% of them appearing once. Points from the study as a whole: Exclusion applied to some V segments, including TRBV6-2 and TRBV6-3, as they were indistinguishable. A later analysis reported that several of the most significant clusters appeared to be linked to common viral pathogens, among them Epstein-Barr virus.

Trimming pared 4 bases from V and 7 bases from J, leaving 13 bases between. CDR3 length: 13 amino acids. Germline assignment: CDR1 LNHDA and CDR2 SQIVND (reference sequence). The source of this sequence is a human donor in good health. V gene TRBV19 combines with J gene TRBJ2-5; tentatively, D is TRBD1 (6 bases). Sample: PBMCs. In DNA form, the CDR3 reads TGTGCCAGTAGTACTCCGGGACAACGGACCCAGTACTTC. Translation gives CASSTPGQRTQYF. Using reference TRBV19 and TRBJ2-5 for the parts outside the CDR3, the full variable domain is DGGITQSPKYLFRKEGQNVTLSCEQNLNHDAMYWYRQDPGQGLRLIYYSQIVNDFQKGDIAEGYSVSREKKESFPLTVTSAQKNPTAFYLCASSTPGQRTQYFGPGTRLLVL.